The 30 T cell receptor beta chains below were found in one sample sequenced in a study of T cells in Graves' hyperthyroidism and ophthalmopathy. The investigators amplified TCR beta CDR3 regions from RNA transcripts. The HTBI primer set served for first-round RT-PCR of the TCR CDR3. TCRdb analysed the multiplex PCR reads with MiXCR anew, one entry per CDR3 protein. The sample holds around 720,000 distinct CDR3 sequences; under 45% are singletons and the top ten take around 30%. Sequences were obtained from blood. These receptors came from a woman aged 40 to 50 with Graves' hyperthyroidism.

This clonotype appeared a few times. The chain is built from TRBV5-1 and TRBJ2-2, with TRBD1 as a possible D gene (5 bases). Germline assignment: CDR1 SGHRS and CDR2 YFSETQ. The CDR3 consists of 16 residues. V lost 4 bases to trimming and J lost 2 bases, with 15 bases between them. DNA of the CDR3: TGCGCCAGCAGCCAAGATCAAGACAGAAACACCGGGGAGCTGTTTTTT. The encoded protein is CASSQDQDRNTGELFF.

This clonotype appeared many times. This sequence joins TRBV12-3 or TRBV12-4 and TRBJ1-5, with D possibly TRBD1 on 6 matching bases. V lost 5 bases and J 0 bases, leaving 14 bases between the germline ends. CDR3 length: 16 residues. CDR3 sequence (DNA): TGTGCCAGCAGTCCGTTGGACAGCCTTAGCAATCAGCCCCAGCATTTT. Translated: CASSPLDSLSNQPQHF.

This clonotype occurred many times. The rearrangement uses TRBV5-8 and TRBJ2-7, with TRBD1 matching 9 bases. The germline V gene encodes CDR1 SGHTS and CDR2 YDEGEE. After removal of 1 base from V and 4 bases from J, the junction contained 12 bases not matched to a gene. The CDR3 is 17 amino acids. DNA for the CDR3: TGTGCCAGCAGCTTGTCAGGAGGTGGGACAGGGTTGTACGAGCAGTACTTC. Its translation is CASSLSGGGTGLYEQYF.

V and J are TRBV3-2 and TRBJ1-6; TRBD1, the D gene given by the table, was not confirmed from the DNA. TRBV3-2 is a pseudogene. The CDR3 covers 15 residues. CDR3 sequence: CASNTLDRGNSPLHF. The CDR3 DNA is TGTGCCAGCAATACCTTGGACAGGGGAAATTCACCCCTCCACTTT.

There are many counts of this clonotype. The chain is built from TRBV7-9 and TRBJ2-6, with D possibly matching TRBD1 (6 bases). Germline CDR1 SEHNR, CDR2 FQNEAQ (reference sequence). CDR3 length: 16 amino acids. Trimming took off 5 bases at V and 4 bases at J, with 15 bases between the two ends. As DNA, the CDR3 is TGTGCCAGCAGCCACAACTCAGGGGTAGGGGCCAACGTCCTGACTTTC. Amino acid sequence: CASSHNSGVGANVLTF.

This clonotype was seen at least ten times. The chain links TRBV7-9 to TRBJ2-5; 7 bases map to TRBD2. The CDR3 spans 14 residues. J was trimmed by 2 bases and V by 11 bases; bases with no gene match: 11. The germline gives CDR1 SEHNR, CDR2 FQNEAQ (reference sequence). The CDR3 sequence is CAHSGVNNQETQYF. The CDR3, as DNA: TGTGCCCACAGCGGGGTCAACAATCAAGAGACCCAGTACTTC.

The chain combines TRBV9 with TRBJ2-7, with D maybe TRBD1 (6 bases). CDR1 and CDR2 (germline): SGDLS, YYNGEE. The CDR3 is 14 amino acids. The V gene lost 3 bases and the J gene lost 2 bases, with 12 bases spanning the gap. Here the CDR3 reads CASSGRDTAYEQYF. CDR3 coding DNA: TGTGCCAGCAGCGGCCGGGACACTGCCTACGAGCAGTACTTC.

The chain has TRBV7-4 and TRBJ1-1; D is undetermined. The length of the CDR3 is 14 residues. V dropped 2 bases and J dropped 1 base, with 8 bases sitting between them. Germline V gene data show CDR1 as SGHVT and CDR2 as SQSDAQ. As DNA, the CDR3 is TGTGCCAGCAGCTTACGTGTGCAGAACACTGAAGCTTTCTTT. Its translation: CASSLRVQNTEAFF.

The chain links TRBV7-2 to TRBJ1-2; TRBD1 might be the D (6 bases). From germline, CDR1 is SGHTA and CDR2 FQGNSA. The CDR3 runs to 13 residues. With 5 bases removed from V and 11 bases from J, the gap between germline ends came to 18 bases. CDR3 bases: TGTGCCAGCAGCACCTATAGGGGGGAAATATACACCTTC. Translation gives CASSTYRGEIYTF.

The V gene is TRBV7-9, the J gene TRBJ2-7; D could derive from TRBD1 or TRBD2 (5 bases each). V was pared by 5 bases and J by 2 bases, with 19 bases between. The CDR3 totals 16 residues. The V gene's germline CDR1 is SEHNR and CDR2 FQNEAQ (reference sequence). The CDR3 DNA sequence: TGTGCCAGCAGCCCCGAGTTGGGGCGGGCCACCTACGAGCAGTACTTC. It specifies CASSPELGRATYEQYF. The variable domain in full, completed from reference TRBV7-9 and TRBJ2-7, reads DTGVSQNPRHKITKRGQNVTFRCDPISEHNRLYWYRQTLGQGPEFLTYFQNEAQLEKSRLLSDRFSAERPKGSFSTLEIQRTEQGDSAMYLCASSPELGRATYEQYFGPGTRLTVT.

This clonotype was picked up many times. The rearrangement uses TRBV27 and TRBJ1-5, with a tentative D call TRBD1 (6 bases). Germline V gene lookup returns CDR1 MNHEY and CDR2 SMNVEV (reference sequence). V dropped 5 bases and J dropped 9 bases, with 11 bases sitting between them. The CDR3 contains 12 residues. DNA of the CDR3: TGTGCCAGCAGTCGTGGGGGGCTGCCCCAGCATTTT. The encoded protein is CASSRGGLPQHF.

This clonotype was counted ten times or more. The chain recombines TRBV7-2 with TRBJ1-2, with TRBD1 matching over 7 bases. V was clipped by 0 bases and J by 6 bases; unmatched bases: 7. The CDR3 consists of 15 residues. Germline CDR1 SGHTA, CDR2 FQGNSA. The CDR3 coding sequence is TGTGCCAGCAGCTTAGCAGTAGAACAGGGGCATGGCTACACCTTC. It is translated as CASSLAVEQGHGYTF.

The V call is TRBV12-3 or TRBV12-4, the J call TRBJ1-1, with D uncertain. V lost 8 bases and J 2 bases, leaving 6 bases between the germline ends. There are 11 residues in the CDR3. CDR3 sequence reads: CASLGNTEAFF. The CDR3 DNA reads TGTGCCAGCTTAGGAAACACTGAAGCTTTCTTT.

The rearrangement links TRBV27 to TRBJ2-5, with D uncertain. The ends were cut back, 2 bases at V and 4 bases at J, with 5 bases in the middle. The CDR3 runs 12 residues. CDR1 and CDR2 (germline): MNHEY, SMNVEV (reference sequence). This CDR3 reads CASSLKRETQYF. In DNA, the CDR3 is TGTGCCAGCAGTTTAAAGCGAGAGACCCAGTACTTC.

This clonotype was observed many times. The chain recombines TRBV10-3 with TRBJ1-1; D remains unclear. Germline loops: CDR1 ENHRY, CDR2 SYGVKD. V shed 4 bases and J shed 3 bases, with 12 bases lying between them. The CDR3 is made up of 14 amino acids. The CDR3, as DNA: TGTGCCATCAGTGGGCGAGGAAAGGACACTGAAGCTTTCTTT. Protein: CAISGRGKDTEAFF.

The chain employs TRBV28 and TRBJ2-5; 10 nucleotides match TRBD2. Per germline, CDR1 MDHEN and CDR2 SYDVKM. The CDR3 is 16 amino acids. Trimming took 5 bases from V and 4 from J; bases not matched to a gene: 10. CDR3 nucleotides: TGTGCCAGCAGTCCACTGGGACTAGCGAGGGGAGAGACCCAGTACTTC. Encoded protein: CASSPLGLARGETQYF.

This clonotype was detected many times. The rearrangement joins TRBV20-1 to TRBJ1-1; tentative D call: TRBD1 (5 bases). Germline V gives CDR1 DFQATT, CDR2 SNEGSKA (reference sequence). The CDR3 runs to 14 residues. V lost 2 bases to trimming and J lost 5 bases, with 15 bases between them. The DNA of the CDR3 is TGCAGTGCTAGAATGGGCGGGACGAGGACTGAAGCTTTCTTT. Translated: CSARMGGTRTEAFF.

The table lists this clonotype with many counts. V and J are TRBV29-1 and TRBJ1-2; D is possibly TRBD1 (5 bases). CDR1 is SQVTM, CDR2 ANQGSEA, per germline. The CDR3 has 11 amino acids. The V gene lost 6 bases and the J gene lost 8 bases, with 13 bases spanning the gap. The CDR3, as DNA: TGCAGCGTCGTTTGGGGGAGCGGCTACACCTTC. Translated: CSVVWGSGYTF.

The J gene is TRBJ1-4, the V gene TRBV12-3 or TRBV12-4; the D is unclear. V lost 8 bases, J lost 5 bases, and 15 bases lay in between. There are 14 residues in the CDR3. The CDR3 DNA sequence: TGTGCCAGCGCTTCGGGAGGCTCCAATGAAAAACTGTTTTTT. Residues: CASASGGSNEKLFF.

The chain joins TRBV14 to TRBJ1-2; D is undetermined. This CDR3 has 16 residues. Deletions cut 2 bases from V and 2 bases from J, with 15 bases between. Germline lookup yields CDR1 SGHDN and CDR2 FVKESK. The CDR3 DNA sequence: TGTGCCAGCAGCCAAAATTCTCCTTCCCAGAACTATGGCTACACCTTC. This gives the protein CASSQNSPSQNYGYTF.

In this sample, this clonotype turned up a few times. This sequence joins TRBV10-3 and TRBJ1-2, with TRBD1 matching over 7 bases. The CDR3 sequence is 14 residues long. CDR1 and CDR2 (germline): ENHRY, SYGVKD. J was trimmed by 4 bases and V by 2 bases; bases with no gene match: 4. CDR3 region: CAISEPGQLYGYTF. CDR3 bases: TGTGCCATCAGTGAGCCGGGACAGCTCTATGGCTACACCTTC.

The CDR3 DNA is TGTGCCACCAGCAGAGGGGCCCTCAATTCACCCCTCCACTTT. It translates to CATSRGALNSPLHF. The J gene is TRBJ1-6, the V gene TRBV15, with D unresolved. The germline V and J ends were trimmed by 1 base and 7 bases, with 8 bases remaining between them. The CDR3 length is 14 residues. From germline, CDR1 is LNHNV and CDR2 YYDKDF (reference sequence).

This clonotype was recorded many times. The chain uses TRBV7-9 and TRBJ1-6; D is perhaps TRBD1 (5 bases). There are 14 residues in the CDR3. Germline V gives CDR1 SEHNR, CDR2 FQNEAQ (reference sequence). Between the trimmed V and J ends, which lost 6 bases and 9 bases, there was a span of 15 bases. The CDR3 DNA reads TGTGCCAGCAGTAAAGACGGGGGTGGTTCACCCCTCCACTTT. Amino acids: CASSKDGGGSPLHF.

The chain carries TRBV6-4 and TRBJ2-7, with D perhaps matching TRBD2 (7 bases). The V gene's germline CDR1 is MRHNA and CDR2 SNTAGT. The CDR3 is made up of 16 amino acids. Trimming left V 5 bases short and J 4 bases short, with 21 bases between. CDR3 in amino acids: CASSPAGRGVHYEQYF. The CDR3 nucleotides read TGTGCCAGCAGTCCCGCGGGGAGGGGGGTTCATTACGAGCAGTACTTC.

This clonotype was observed at least ten times. The gene calls are TRBV20-1 and TRBJ1-5; D is unresolved. Trimming pared 0 bases from V and 5 bases from J, leaving 11 bases between. The CDR3 is 14 amino acids. The germline V gene has CDR1 DFQATT and CDR2 SNEGSKA (reference sequence). The CDR3 protein is CSARDVSVDQPQHF. The DNA for the CDR3 is TGCAGTGCTAGAGATGTCTCTGTTGATCAGCCCCAGCATTTT.

This clonotype was seen more than once but under ten times. This chain links TRBV20-1 with TRBJ2-5; 11 bases map to TRBD2. The junction had 16 bases not matched to a gene; V was cut back by 3 bases and J by 4 bases. This CDR3 has 18 residues. CDR1 is DFQATT and CDR2 is SNEGSKA in the germline V gene (reference sequence). The CDR3 nucleotides are TGCAGTGCTAGGATAGGGGGACTACTAGCGGGAGTTGGAGAGACCCAGTACTTC. It yields the protein CSARIGGLLAGVGETQYF.

Ten or more counts support this clonotype. This chain uses TRBV19 with TRBJ1-1; D remains unclear. The germline gives CDR1 LNHDA, CDR2 SQIVND (reference sequence). V lost 5 bases and J 2 bases, leaving 12 bases between the germline ends. The CDR3 covers 14 residues. CDR3 sequence (DNA): TGTGCCAGTAGTGAGGGTCCTGAAAACACTGAAGCTTTCTTT. This translates into CASSEGPENTEAFF.

As for this clonotype: No conserved phenylalanine or tryptophan ends this CDR3, so it is likely a read error. The chain's CDR3 is CASSQAGNTEAFL. CDR3 coding DNA: TGTGCCAGCAGCCAGGCAGGGAACACTGAAGCTTTCCTT. This chain joins TRBV13 and TRBJ1-1; D gene ambiguous. This CDR3 contains 13 residues. Trimming left V 5 bases short and J 1 base short, with 8 bases between. Per the germline V gene, CDR1 is PRHDT and CDR2 is FYEKMQ (reference sequence).

The chain combines TRBV6-5 with TRBJ1-6; 8 bases are shared with TRBD1. The germline CDR1 and CDR2 sequences are MNHEY and SVGAGI. J lost 8 bases, V lost 8 bases, and 14 bases had no gene match. The length of the CDR3 is 16 residues. The CDR3 loop is CASRRLQGAGDSPLHF. Written as DNA, the CDR3 is TGTGCCAGCCGGAGGCTCCAGGGGGCTGGGGATTCACCCCTCCACTTT.

This clonotype was counted at least ten times. V gene TRBV29-1 combines with J gene TRBJ1-2; no reliable D call. V lost 5 bases, J lost 4 bases, and 11 bases lay in between. Per germline, CDR1 SQVTM and CDR2 ANQGSEA. There are 12 residues in the CDR3. The CDR3 is CSVSVSIYGYTF. The DNA of the CDR3 is TGCAGCGTTTCTGTCAGCATCTATGGCTACACCTTC.